The T cell receptor beta chain under discussion was sequenced for a study of liver allograft versus peripheral blood T cells. Study background: Blood and transplanted-liver T cell receptor repertoires from recipients were compared. General observations from the study: Inside liver allografts, T cell receptor repertoires reportedly diverged from the repertoires found in peripheral blood.

This clonotype was counted between two and nine times. Its antigen is undetermined. Via MiXCR, TCRdb re-called the reads, giving one row per CDR3 protein. The sample includes approximately 16,000 distinct CDR3 sequences, around 21% seen only once; the top ten take about 12%. Trimming took 2 bases from V and 5 from J, leaving 9 bases between them. The CDR3 sequence is 13 residues long. In germline, CDR1 is SEHNR, CDR2 FQNEAQ (reference sequence). The chain carries TRBV7-9 and TRBJ1-1; D perhaps matches TRBD1 (5 bases). The clonotype was recovered from a human patient who had a liver transplant. Some T cells may be transferred from the graft donor. CDR3 amino acids: CASSLLEGTEAFF. The CDR3 nucleotides are TGTGCCAGCAGCTTACTGGAGGGGACTGAAGCTTTCTTT.